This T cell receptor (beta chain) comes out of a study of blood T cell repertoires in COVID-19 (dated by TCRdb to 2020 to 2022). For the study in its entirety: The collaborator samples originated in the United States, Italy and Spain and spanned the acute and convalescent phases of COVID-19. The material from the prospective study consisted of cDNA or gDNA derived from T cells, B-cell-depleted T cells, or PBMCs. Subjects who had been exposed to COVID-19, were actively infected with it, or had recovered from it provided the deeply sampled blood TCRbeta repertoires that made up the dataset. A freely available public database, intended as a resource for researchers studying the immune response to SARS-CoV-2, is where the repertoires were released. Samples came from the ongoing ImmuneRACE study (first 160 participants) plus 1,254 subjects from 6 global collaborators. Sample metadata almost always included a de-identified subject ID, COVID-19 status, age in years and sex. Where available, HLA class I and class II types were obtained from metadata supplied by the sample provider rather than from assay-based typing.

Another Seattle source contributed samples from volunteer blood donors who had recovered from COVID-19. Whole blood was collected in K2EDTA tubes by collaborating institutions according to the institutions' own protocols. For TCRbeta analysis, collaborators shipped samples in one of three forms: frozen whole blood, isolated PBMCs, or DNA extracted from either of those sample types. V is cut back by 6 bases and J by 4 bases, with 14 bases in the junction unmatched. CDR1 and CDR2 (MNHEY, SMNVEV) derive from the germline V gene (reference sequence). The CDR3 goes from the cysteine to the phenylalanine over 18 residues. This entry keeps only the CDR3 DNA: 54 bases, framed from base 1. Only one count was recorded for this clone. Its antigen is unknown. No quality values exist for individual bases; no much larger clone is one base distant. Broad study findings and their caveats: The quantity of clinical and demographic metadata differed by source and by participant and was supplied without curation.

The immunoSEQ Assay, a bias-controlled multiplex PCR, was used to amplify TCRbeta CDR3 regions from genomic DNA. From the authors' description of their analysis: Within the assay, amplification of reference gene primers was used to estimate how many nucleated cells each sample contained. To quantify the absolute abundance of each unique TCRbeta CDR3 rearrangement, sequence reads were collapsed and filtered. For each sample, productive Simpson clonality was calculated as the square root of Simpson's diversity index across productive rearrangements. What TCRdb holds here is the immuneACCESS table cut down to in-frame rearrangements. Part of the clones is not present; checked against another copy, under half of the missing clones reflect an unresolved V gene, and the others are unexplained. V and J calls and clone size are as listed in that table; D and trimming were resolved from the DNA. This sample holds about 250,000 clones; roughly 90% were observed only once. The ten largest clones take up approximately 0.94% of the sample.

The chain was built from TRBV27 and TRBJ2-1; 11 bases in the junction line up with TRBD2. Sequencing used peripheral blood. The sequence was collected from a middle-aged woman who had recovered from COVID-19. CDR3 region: CASSLDYGLAGSYNEQFF. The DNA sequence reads TGTGCCAGCAGCTTGGACTACGGACTAGCGGGCTCATACAATGAGCAGTTCTTC.